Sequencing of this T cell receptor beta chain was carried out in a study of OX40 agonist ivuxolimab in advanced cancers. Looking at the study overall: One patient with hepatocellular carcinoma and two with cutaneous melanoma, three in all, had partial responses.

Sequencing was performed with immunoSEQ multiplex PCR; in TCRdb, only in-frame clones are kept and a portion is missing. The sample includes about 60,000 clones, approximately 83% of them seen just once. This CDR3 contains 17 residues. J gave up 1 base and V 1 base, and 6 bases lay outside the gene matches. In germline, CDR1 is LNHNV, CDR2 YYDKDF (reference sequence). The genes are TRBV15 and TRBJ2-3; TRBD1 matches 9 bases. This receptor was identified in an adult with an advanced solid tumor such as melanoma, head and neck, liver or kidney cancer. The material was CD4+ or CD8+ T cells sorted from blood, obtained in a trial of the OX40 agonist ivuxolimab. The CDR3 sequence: CATSRGRTGDRTDTQYF. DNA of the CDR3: TGTGCCACCAGCAGAGGGAGGACAGGGGATCGCACAGATACGCAGTATTTT.